Listed below are T cell receptor beta chains from one sample, sequenced in a study of CD8 T cells in Susac syndrome. TCRdb processed the immunoSEQ multiplex PCR reads anew with MiXCR; each CDR3 protein has one entry. Among approximately 170,000 distinct CDR3 sequences listed, 93% were seen once. The material sequenced was CD4+ T cells from PBMCs. Source of these receptors: a human donor in good health. Both conserved end residues are part of each CDR3. Fields, in order: V gene, D gene, J gene, clone size, CDR3 protein, CDR3 DNA. The D gene is left open where the match is weak. Clone size appears in some rows only: once, few, many, or a class for an expanded clone.

>TRBV6-6|-|TRBJ1-1|-
CASSNPPGTGAGAFF
TGTGCCAGCAGTAACCCTCCGGGGACCGGCGCGGGGGCTTTCTTT
>TRBV27|-|TRBJ1-5|-
CASSLSGLMGNQPQHF
TGTGCCAGCAGTTTATCAGGGTTGATGGGCAATCAGCCCCAGCATTTT
>TRBV6-5|TRBD1|TRBJ2-7|once
CASSYSIPGTGRDYEQYF
TGTGCCAGCAGTTACTCGATTCCTGGGACAGGGAGAGACTACGAGCAGTACTTC
>TRBV4-2|TRBD2|TRBJ2-7|-
CASSPRVAGGSYEQYF
TGTGCCAGCAGCCCCCGGGTAGCGGGGGGGTCCTACGAGCAGTACTTC
>TRBV7-9|TRBD1|TRBJ1-1|-
CASSLGQGNTEAFF
TGTGCCAGCAGCTTGGGACAGGGGAACACTGAAGCTTTCTTT
>TRBV6-1|-|TRBJ2-5|once
CASRGPSTGTQYF
TGTGCCAGCAGGGGGCCGTCCACGGGGACCCAGTACTTC
>TRBV3-1|-|TRBJ1-2|-
CASSQDLGGDYGYTF
TGTGCCAGCAGCCAAGACCTAGGTGGAGACTATGGCTACACCTTC
>TRBV7-8|-|TRBJ2-5|-
CASSSSRETQYF
TGTGCCAGCAGCTCGTCCAGGGAGACCCAGTACTTC
>TRBV5-1|-|TRBJ1-5|-
CASSRDQGDQPQHF
TGCGCCAGCAGCCGGGACCAAGGCGATCAGCCCCAGCATTTT
>TRBV19|TRBD1|TRBJ2-1|once
CASSAQGYNEQFF
TGTGCCAGTAGCGCACAGGGGTACAATGAGCAGTTCTTC
>TRBV19|-|TRBJ2-7|-
CASSAGTPYEQYF
TGTGCCAGTAGTGCCGGGACACCCTACGAGCAGTACTTC
>TRBV28|-|TRBJ2-6|once
CASRPSGSGANVLTF
TGTGCCAGCAGGCCCTCGGGATCGGGGGCCAACGTCCTGACTTTC
>TRBV10-3|-|TRBJ1-5|-
CAISESEGGFRQPQHF
TGTGCCATCAGTGAGTCTGAAGGAGGGTTCCGGCAGCCCCAGCATTTT
>TRBV6-6|TRBD1|TRBJ2-1|once
CASSDGDRAKNEQFF
TGTGCCAGCAGTGATGGGGACAGGGCTAAGAATGAGCAGTTCTTC
>TRBV11-2|-|TRBJ2-3|-
CASSLGQGISTDTQYF
TGTGCCAGCAGCTTAGGGCAGGGGATTAGCACAGATACGCAGTATTTT
>TRBV12-3/TRBV12-4|-|TRBJ1-5|-
CASSFRASNQPQHF
TGTGCCAGCAGTTTTAGGGCTAGCAATCAGCCCCAGCATTTT
>TRBV6-6|TRBD2|TRBJ2-1|-
CASSRLAGGHNEQFF
TGTGCCAGCAGTAGACTAGCGGGGGGCCACAATGAGCAGTTCTTC
>TRBV6-5|TRBD2|TRBJ2-4|-
CASSSRNSGGGKNIQYF
TGTGCCAGCAGTTCAAGGAACAGCGGGGGGGGCAAAAACATTCAGTACTTC
>TRBV7-2|TRBD1|TRBJ2-5|-
CASSPRQGGGTQYF
TGTGCCAGCAGCCCGAGACAGGGGGGAGGGACCCAGTACTTC
>TRBV9|-|TRBJ2-3|-
CASSVGPSTDTQYF
TGTGCCAGCAGCGTGGGCCCATCCACAGATACGCAGTATTTT
>TRBV6-5|-|TRBJ2-7|-
CATAWTRDNYEQYF
TGTGCCACCGCATGGACCCGGGACAACTACGAGCAGTACTTC
>TRBV12-3/TRBV12-4|-|TRBJ1-2|-
CASSLGSFTSYGYTF
TGTGCCAGCAGCCTTGGGTCGTTCACCAGCTATGGCTACACCTTC
>TRBV10-3|-|TRBJ2-3|-
CAITTGVTDTQYF
TGTGCCATCACAACGGGGGTCACAGATACGCAGTATTTT
>TRBV5-6|-|TRBJ2-7|-
CASQDSLTYEQYF
TGTGCCAGCCAGGACAGTCTTACCTACGAGCAGTACTTC
>TRBV5-6|-|TRBJ1-2|-
CASSRSAGNYGYTF
TGTGCCAGCAGCCGGTCAGCCGGGAACTATGGCTACACCTTC
>TRBV3-1|-|TRBJ1-5|-
CASSQYFGTPSNQPQHF
TGTGCCAGCAGCCAATACTTCGGGACACCTAGCAATCAGCCCCAGCATTTT
>TRBV7-9|-|TRBJ2-3|-
CASSPSGYTDTQYF
TGTGCCAGCAGCCCCTCAGGGTACACAGATACGCAGTATTTT
>TRBV4-1|-|TRBJ2-5|-
CASSQGSSGETQYF
TGCGCCAGCAGCCAAGGTTCGTCGGGGGAGACCCAGTACTTC
>TRBV18|TRBD1|TRBJ2-7|-
CASSPTDRDYEQYF
TGTGCCAGCTCACCCACGGACAGGGACTACGAGCAGTACTTC
>TRBV5-6|TRBD2|TRBJ2-5|-
CASSFASGGWSTQYF
TGTGCCAGCAGCTTTGCTAGCGGGGGTTGGTCGACCCAGTACTTC
>TRBV14|-|TRBJ1-1|once
CASSQVLNEAFF
TGTGCCAGCAGCCAAGTTTTAAATGAAGCTTTCTTT